The 16 T cell receptor beta chains listed next were all sequenced from one sample in a study of beta chain features in type 1 diabetes. Study-wide points: Shorter TCRB CDR3s, moderately but significantly so, were found in Type 1 diabetes patients in all four CD4+ subsets.

These TCRs are of unknown antigen specificity. cDNA synthesis used the whole RNA isolate, giving expressed TCRB sequences. The repertoire was sequenced with immunoSEQ multiplex PCR; TCRdb's copy has only in-frame clones and lacks some. The sample lists 150,000 or so clones, just over 8% occurring once. The sample consisted of central memory CD4+ T cells from blood. Receptors originate from a woman between 18 and 30 years old with type 1 diabetes.

This clone was counted ten times or more. The V gene is TRBV7-3, the J gene TRBJ2-3, with a tentative D call TRBD2 (6 bases). The CDR3 loop spans 12 amino acids. The V and J ends lost 8 bases and 4 bases respectively, with 10 bases between them. CDR1 and CDR2 (germline): SGHTA, FQGTGA. The CDR3 DNA follows: TGTGCCAGCCAAGGCGGGGCAGATACGCAGTATTTT. Translating it yields CASQGGADTQYF.

The rearrangement links TRBV29-1 to TRBJ2-2; no clear D gene. The V and J ends lost 6 bases and 2 bases respectively, with 13 bases between them. The CDR3 is 14 residues long. Germline V gene lookup returns CDR1 SQVTM and CDR2 ANQGSEA. The CDR3 region is CSVATHFNTGELFF. The CDR3 coding sequence is TGCAGCGTCGCGACTCACTTCAACACCGGGGAGCTGTTTTTT.

This clone occurred a few times. The CDR3 is CASSSLDTQYF. The CDR3, as DNA: TGTGCCAGCAGCTCCCTCGATACGCAGTATTTT. This sequence joins TRBV5-6 and TRBJ2-3, with D uncertain. Per the germline V gene, CDR1 is SGHDT and CDR2 is YYEEEE. The CDR3 has 11 amino acids. Trimming took 3 bases from V and 6 from J, leaving 5 bases between them.

The rearrangement joins TRBV7-3 to TRBJ2-5; TRBD1 matches 8 bases. Germline-derived CDR1 and CDR2 are SGHTA and FQGTGA. J gave up 6 bases and V 1 base, and 4 bases lay outside the gene matches. This CDR3 has 14 amino acids. The CDR3 reads CASSLIDRGQTQYF. In DNA, the CDR3 is TGTGCCAGCAGCTTAATCGACAGGGGACAGACCCAGTACTTC.

This clone occurred a few times. This rearrangement joins TRBV4-3 to TRBJ2-5; weak D call: TRBD2 (5 bases). The CDR3 sequence is 16 residues long. The V gene's germline CDR1 is LGHNA and CDR2 YSLEER. The ends were cut back, 1 base at V and 4 bases at J, with 16 bases in the middle. The CDR3 region has the DNA TGCGCCAGCAGCCAAGGAGCAGCGGTGTTCGGAGAGACCCAGTACTTC. It specifies CASSQGAAVFGETQYF.

A few counts support this clone. Other nucleotide sequences in the sample specify the same CDR3. The gene calls are TRBV28 and TRBJ2-2; D unresolved. The CDR3 has 11 residues. Trimming took off 6 bases at V and 5 bases at J, with 4 bases between the two ends. CDR1 and CDR2 (germline): MDHEN, SYDVKM. CDR3 loop: CASSLTGELFF. CDR3 coding DNA: TGTGCCAGCAGCCTGACCGGGGAGCTGTTTTTT.

The V gene is TRBV5-6, the J gene TRBJ1-5; 7 nucleotides match TRBD1. The CDR3 loop spans 15 amino acids. Trimming cost V 0 bases and J 5 bases; bases outside gene matches: 5. Germline CDR1 and CDR2: SGHDT and YYEEEE. CDR3 sequence (DNA): TGTGCCAGCAGCTTGGAAGGGGGCGCCGATCAGCCCCAGCATTTT. Its translation: CASSLEGGADQPQHF.

This clone occurred once. The chain carries TRBV6-5 and TRBJ2-7; weak D call: TRBD2 (5 bases). With 2 bases removed from V and 4 bases from J, the gap between germline ends came to 15 bases. The CDR3 contains 15 residues. Per germline, CDR1 MNHEY and CDR2 SVGAGI. The CDR3 DNA reads TGTGCCAGCAGTTACCGCAACACTAGGGAGTACGAGCAGTACTTC. Translating it yields CASSYRNTREYEQYF.

This clone was found a few times. The gene calls are TRBV14 and TRBJ2-3; TRBD1 is a possible D gene (5 bases). V was pared by 2 bases and J by 5 bases, with 5 bases between. CDR3 size: 12 residues. Per germline, CDR1 SGHDN and CDR2 FVKESK. CDR3 coding DNA: TGTGCCAGCAGCCAACAGGGAGATACGCAGTATTTT. Amino acid sequence: CASSQQGDTQYF.

This clone was counted only a few times. V usage is TRBV10-3 and J usage is TRBJ2-6, with 9 bases fitting TRBD1. V shed 8 bases, J shed 2 bases, and the junction held 7 bases outside the gene matches. Germline V lookup: CDR1 ENHRY, CDR2 SYGVKD. The CDR3 length is 16 residues. The CDR3, as DNA: TGTGCCATCCGTCCCGGGACAGGGACTGGGGCCAACGTCCTGACTTTC. Its translation is CAIRPGTGTGANVLTF.

This clone was picked up a small number of times. The rearrangement joins TRBV11-1 to TRBJ2-7; weak D call: TRBD1 (8 bases). This CDR3 contains 14 residues. From germline, CDR1 is SGHAT and CDR2 FQDESV (reference sequence). Trimming stripped 5 bases from V and 1 base from J, with 12 bases between. CDR3 sequence (DNA): TGTGCCAGCAGCAACAGGGGGGGGTCCTACGAGCAGTACTTC. Amino acids: CASSNRGGSYEQYF.

J is TRBJ1-2 and V is TRBV12-5; D may be TRBD1 (6 bases). V lost 1 base and J lost 2, with 17 bases in between. The germline V gene encodes CDR1 LGHNT and CDR2 FRNRAP. CDR3 length: 17 residues. The CDR3: CASGLGLGQTLNYGYTF. CDR3 DNA sequence: TGTGCTAGTGGTTTGGGGTTAGGACAGACTCTAAACTATGGCTACACCTTC.

This clone came up a few times. The CDR3 DNA follows: TGCGCCAGCAGCTTGGCCTTGAGGACTAGCGTTCTCTACAATGAGCAGTTCTTC. Its protein is CASSLALRTSVLYNEQFF. This rearrangement joins TRBV5-1 to TRBJ2-1; 9 bases align to TRBD2. Trimming cost V 0 bases and J 3 bases; bases outside gene matches: 10. The germline gives CDR1 SGHRS, CDR2 YFSETQ. The CDR3 covers 18 residues. Full variable domain (rest looked up from reference TRBV5-1 and TRBJ2-1): KAGVTQTPRYLIKTRGQQVTLSCSPISGHRSVSWYQQTPGQGLQFLFEYFSETQRNKGNFPGRFSGRQFSNSRSEMNVSTLELGDSALYLCASSLALRTSVLYNEQFFGPGTRLTVL.

The chain employs TRBV9 and TRBJ1-3; D may be TRBD1 (6 bases). The V gene lost 2 bases and the J gene lost 0 bases, with 18 bases spanning the gap. Germline CDR1 and CDR2: SGDLS and YYNGEE. The CDR3 is 18 residues long. CDR3 bases: TGTGCCAGCAGCGTCTCACTATGGGACACAGTCTCTGGAAACACCATATATTTT. Translation: CASSVSLWDTVSGNTIYF.

This clone was detected only a few times. The chain joins TRBV7-2 to TRBJ2-5; D is uncertain. Germline CDR1 SGHTA, CDR2 FQGNSA. Between the trimmed V and J ends, which lost 1 base and 5 bases, there was a span of 11 bases. This CDR3 is 14 amino acids long. CDR3 amino acids: CASSLEYYGETQYF. The CDR3 DNA follows: TGTGCCAGCAGCTTAGAGTATTACGGGGAGACCCAGTACTTC.

The chain employs TRBV27 and TRBJ1-1; no reliable D call. Per germline, CDR1 MNHEY and CDR2 SMNVEV (reference sequence). V was clipped by 2 bases and J by 1 base, with 5 bases between them. This CDR3 contains 13 residues. The CDR3 is CASSLRQNTEAFF. In nucleotides, the CDR3 is TGTGCCAGCAGTTTACGACAGAACACTGAAGCTTTCTTT.